This T cell receptor beta chain was captured by sequencing in a study of cytomegalovirus exposure and HLA in healthy donors. Primers for the PCR totalled 60 Vbeta and 13 Jbeta. Clones were sequenced by immunoSEQ multiplex PCR, and TCRdb holds only the in-frame ones, with some missing. The data hold 150,000 to 200,000 clones, with 75% to 90% observed a single time. Per germline, CDR1 LNHDA and CDR2 SQIVND (reference sequence). The CDR3 runs 18 residues. The ends lost 4 bases at V and 3 bases at J; junction bases unmatched: 14. This clonotype originated in a male donor in good health and CMV-seropositive. The chain recombines TRBV19 with TRBJ2-3; 9 nucleotides agree with TRBD2. Input material: PBMCs. The CDR3 region is CASSTLRGASGITDTQYF. The DNA of the CDR3 is TGTGCCAGTAGTACCCTCCGTGGAGCTAGCGGGATAACAGATACGCAGTATTTT.